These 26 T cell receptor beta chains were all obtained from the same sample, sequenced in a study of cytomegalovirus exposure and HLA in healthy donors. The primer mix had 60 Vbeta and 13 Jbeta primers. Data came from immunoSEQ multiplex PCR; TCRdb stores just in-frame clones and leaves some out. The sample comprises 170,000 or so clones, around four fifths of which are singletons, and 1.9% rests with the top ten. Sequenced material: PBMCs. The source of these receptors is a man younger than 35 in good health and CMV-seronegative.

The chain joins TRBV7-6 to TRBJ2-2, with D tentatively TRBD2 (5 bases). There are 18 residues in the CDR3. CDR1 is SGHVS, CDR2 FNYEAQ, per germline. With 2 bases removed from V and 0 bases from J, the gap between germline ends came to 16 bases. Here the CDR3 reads CASSLNVRERTNTGELFF. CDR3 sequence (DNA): TGTGCCAGCAGCTTAAACGTAAGGGAGAGGACGAACACCGGGGAGCTGTTTTTT.

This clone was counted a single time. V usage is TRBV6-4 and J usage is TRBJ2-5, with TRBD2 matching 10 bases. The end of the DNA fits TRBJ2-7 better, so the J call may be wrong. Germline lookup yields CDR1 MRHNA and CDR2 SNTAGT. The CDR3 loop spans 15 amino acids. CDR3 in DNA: TGTGCCAGCAGTCCCGGACTAGCGGCCCCCTACGAGCAGTACTTC. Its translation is CASSPGLAAPYEQYF.

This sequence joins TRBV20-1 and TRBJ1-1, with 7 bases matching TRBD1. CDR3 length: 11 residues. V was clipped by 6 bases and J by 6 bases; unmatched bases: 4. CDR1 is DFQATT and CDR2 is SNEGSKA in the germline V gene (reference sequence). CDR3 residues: CSAHRGAEAFF. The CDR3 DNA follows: TGCAGTGCCCACAGGGGCGCTGAAGCTTTCTTT.

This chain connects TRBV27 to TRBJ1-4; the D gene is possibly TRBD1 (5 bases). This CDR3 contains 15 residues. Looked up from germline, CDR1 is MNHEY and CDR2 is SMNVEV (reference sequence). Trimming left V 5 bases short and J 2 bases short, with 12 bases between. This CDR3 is CASSPTRGTNEKLFF. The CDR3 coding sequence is TGTGCCAGCAGTCCAACACGGGGGACTAATGAAAAACTGTTTTTT.

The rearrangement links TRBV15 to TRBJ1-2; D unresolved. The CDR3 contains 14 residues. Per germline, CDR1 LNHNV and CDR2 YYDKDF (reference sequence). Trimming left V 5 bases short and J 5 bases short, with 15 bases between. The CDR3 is CATSGRRVPYGYTF. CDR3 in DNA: TGTGCCACCAGCGGCAGGAGGGTTCCTTATGGCTACACCTTC.

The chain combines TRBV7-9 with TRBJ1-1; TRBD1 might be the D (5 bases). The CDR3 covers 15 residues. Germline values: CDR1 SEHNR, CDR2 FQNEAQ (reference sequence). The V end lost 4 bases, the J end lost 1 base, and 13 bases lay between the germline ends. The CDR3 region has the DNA TGTGCCAGCAGCTCCCACCGACAGCAGAACACTGAAGCTTTCTTT. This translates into CASSSHRQQNTEAFF.

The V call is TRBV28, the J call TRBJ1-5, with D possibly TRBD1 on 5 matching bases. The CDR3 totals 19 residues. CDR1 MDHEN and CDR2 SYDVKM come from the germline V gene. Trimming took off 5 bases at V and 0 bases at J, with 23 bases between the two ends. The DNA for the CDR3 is TGTGCCAGCAGTGCCCCCATAGGATTCGGGACTTATAGCAATCAGCCCCAGCATTTT. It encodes CASSAPIGFGTYSNQPQHF.

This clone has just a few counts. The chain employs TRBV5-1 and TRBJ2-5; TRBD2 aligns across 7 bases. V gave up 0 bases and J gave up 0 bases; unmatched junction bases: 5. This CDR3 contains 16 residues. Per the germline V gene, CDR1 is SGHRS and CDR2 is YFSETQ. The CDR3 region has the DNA TGCGCCAGCAGCTTGGTCCAGGGACTATACCAAGAGACCCAGTACTTC. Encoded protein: CASSLVQGLYQETQYF.

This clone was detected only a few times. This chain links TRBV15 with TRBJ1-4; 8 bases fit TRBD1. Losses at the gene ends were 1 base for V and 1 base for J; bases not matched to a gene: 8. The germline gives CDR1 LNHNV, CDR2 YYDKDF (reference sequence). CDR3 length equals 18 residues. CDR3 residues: CATSRAFPGQETNEKLFF. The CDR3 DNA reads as TGTGCCACCAGCAGAGCTTTTCCGGGACAGGAAACTAATGAAAAACTGTTTTTT.

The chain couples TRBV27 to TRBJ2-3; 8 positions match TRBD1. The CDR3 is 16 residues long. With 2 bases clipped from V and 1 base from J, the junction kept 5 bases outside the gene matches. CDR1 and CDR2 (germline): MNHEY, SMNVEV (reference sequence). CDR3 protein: CASSLGQGEGTDTQYF. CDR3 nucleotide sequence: TGTGCCAGCAGTTTAGGACAGGGCGAAGGCACAGATACGCAGTATTTT.

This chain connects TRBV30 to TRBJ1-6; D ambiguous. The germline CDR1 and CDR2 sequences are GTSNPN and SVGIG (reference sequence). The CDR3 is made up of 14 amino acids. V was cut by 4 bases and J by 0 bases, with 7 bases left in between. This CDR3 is CAWTLSSYNSPLHF. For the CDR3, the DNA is TGTGCCTGGACCCTGAGCTCCTATAATTCACCCCTCCACTTT.

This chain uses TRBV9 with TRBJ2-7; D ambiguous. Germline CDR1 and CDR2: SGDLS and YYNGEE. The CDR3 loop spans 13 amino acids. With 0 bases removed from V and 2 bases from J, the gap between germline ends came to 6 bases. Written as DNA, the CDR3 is TGTGCCAGCAGCGTAGAACTAACCTACGAGCAGTACTTC. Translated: CASSVELTYEQYF.

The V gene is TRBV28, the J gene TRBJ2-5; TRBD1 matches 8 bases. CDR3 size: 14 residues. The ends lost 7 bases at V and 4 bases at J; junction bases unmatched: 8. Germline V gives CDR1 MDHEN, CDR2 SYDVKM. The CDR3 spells CASKEQGGGETQYF. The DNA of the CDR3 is TGTGCCAGCAAAGAACAGGGGGGTGGAGAGACCCAGTACTTC.

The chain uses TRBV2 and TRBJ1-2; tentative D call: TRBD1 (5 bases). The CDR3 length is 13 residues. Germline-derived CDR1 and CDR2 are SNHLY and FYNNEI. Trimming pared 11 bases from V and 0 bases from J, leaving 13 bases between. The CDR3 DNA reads TGTGCCGATGGGGCAGGAGCTAACTATGGCTACACCTTC. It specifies CADGAGANYGYTF.

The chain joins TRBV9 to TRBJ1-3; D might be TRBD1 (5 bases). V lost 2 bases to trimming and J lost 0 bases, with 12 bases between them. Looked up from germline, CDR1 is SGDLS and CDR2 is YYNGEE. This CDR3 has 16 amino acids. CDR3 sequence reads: CASSVRGEYSGNTIYF. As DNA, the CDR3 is TGTGCCAGCAGCGTCCGGGGGGAATACTCTGGAAACACCATATATTTT.

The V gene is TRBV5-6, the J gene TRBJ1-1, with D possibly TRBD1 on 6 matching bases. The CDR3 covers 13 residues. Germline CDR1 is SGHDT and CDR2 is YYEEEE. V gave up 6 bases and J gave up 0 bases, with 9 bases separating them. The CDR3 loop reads CASTPGVNTEAFF. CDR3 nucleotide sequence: TGTGCCAGCACCCCAGGGGTGAACACTGAAGCTTTCTTT.

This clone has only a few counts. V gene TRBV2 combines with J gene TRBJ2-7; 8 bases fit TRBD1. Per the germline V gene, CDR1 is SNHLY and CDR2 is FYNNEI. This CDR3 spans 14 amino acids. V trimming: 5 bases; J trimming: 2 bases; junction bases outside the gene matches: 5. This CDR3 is CASSHWDRPYEQYF. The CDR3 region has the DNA TGTGCCAGCAGTCACTGGGACAGGCCCTACGAGCAGTACTTC.

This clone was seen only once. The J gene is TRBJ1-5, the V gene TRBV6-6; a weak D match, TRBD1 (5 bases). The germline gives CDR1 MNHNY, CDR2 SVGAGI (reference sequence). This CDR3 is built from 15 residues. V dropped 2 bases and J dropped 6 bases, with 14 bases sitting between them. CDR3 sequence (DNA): TGTGCCAGCAGTTACGGCAGGGAGGCCAGTCAGCCCCAGCATTTT. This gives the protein CASSYGREASQPQHF.

CDR3 nucleotide sequence: TGTGCCAGCAGCCACCAGGGACAGGTTTCCTACGAGCAGTACTTC. Amino acids: CASSHQGQVSYEQYF. The chain joins TRBV5-6 to TRBJ2-7, with 8 bases fitting TRBD1. The CDR3 runs to 15 residues. V lost 4 bases and J lost 1; bases outside the gene matches: 7. Germline V CDR1 and CDR2: SGHDT, YYEEEE.

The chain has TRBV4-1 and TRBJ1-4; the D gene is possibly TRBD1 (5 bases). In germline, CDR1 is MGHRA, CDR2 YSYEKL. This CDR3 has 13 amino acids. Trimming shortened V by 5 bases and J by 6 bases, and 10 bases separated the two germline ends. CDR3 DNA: TGCGCCAGCAGCTCCAGGGTCGATGAAAAACTGTTTTTT. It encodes CASSSRVDEKLFF.

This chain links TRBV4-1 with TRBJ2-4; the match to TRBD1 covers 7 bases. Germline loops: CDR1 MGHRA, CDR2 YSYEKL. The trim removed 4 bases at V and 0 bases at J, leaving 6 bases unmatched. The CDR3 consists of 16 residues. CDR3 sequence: CASSRTGAQAKNIQYF. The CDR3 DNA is TGCGCCAGCAGCCGAACAGGGGCTCAAGCCAAAAACATTCAGTACTTC.

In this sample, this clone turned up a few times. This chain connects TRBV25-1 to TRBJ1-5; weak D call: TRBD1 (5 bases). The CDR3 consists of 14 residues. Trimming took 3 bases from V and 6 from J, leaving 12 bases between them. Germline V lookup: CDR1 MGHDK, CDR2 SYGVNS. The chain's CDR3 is CASSDEQGPQPQHF. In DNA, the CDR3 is TGTGCCAGCAGTGATGAGCAGGGCCCTCAGCCCCAGCATTTT.

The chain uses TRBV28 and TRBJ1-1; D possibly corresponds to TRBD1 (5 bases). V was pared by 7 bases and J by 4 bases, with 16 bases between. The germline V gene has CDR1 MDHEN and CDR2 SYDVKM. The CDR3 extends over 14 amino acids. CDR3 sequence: CASTQQVRRTEAFF. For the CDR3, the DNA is TGTGCCAGCACTCAACAGGTACGGCGCACTGAAGCTTTCTTT.

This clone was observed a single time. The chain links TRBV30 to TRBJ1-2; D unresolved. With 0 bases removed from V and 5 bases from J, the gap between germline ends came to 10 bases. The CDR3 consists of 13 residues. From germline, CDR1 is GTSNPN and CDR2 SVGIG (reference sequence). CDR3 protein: CAWSVSQRYGYTF. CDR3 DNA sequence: TGTGCCTGGAGTGTCTCCCAGCGGTATGGCTACACCTTC.

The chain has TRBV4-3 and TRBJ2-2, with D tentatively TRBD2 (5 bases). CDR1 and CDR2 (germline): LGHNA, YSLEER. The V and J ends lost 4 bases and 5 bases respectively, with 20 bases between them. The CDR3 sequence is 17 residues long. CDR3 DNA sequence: TGCGCCAGCAGCCCCTGGGGTAGCGCCCGTGGAACCGGGGAGCTGTTTTTT. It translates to CASSPWGSARGTGELFF.

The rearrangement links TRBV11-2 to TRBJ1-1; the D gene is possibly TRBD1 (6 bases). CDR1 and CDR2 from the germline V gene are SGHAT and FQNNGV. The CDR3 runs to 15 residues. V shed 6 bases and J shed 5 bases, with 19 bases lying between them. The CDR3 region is CASRNQQGKRTEAFF. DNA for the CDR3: TGTGCCAGCAGAAACCAACAGGGAAAACGGACTGAAGCTTTCTTT.